This is a list of T cell receptor beta chains from one sample in a study of shared clonotypes between healthy human individuals. Here immunoSEQ multiplex PCR was the method, and the copy in TCRdb shows in-frame clones only, minus some. Of 450,000 to 500,000 clones listed, 81% are singletons. The material sequenced was PBMCs. The receptors shown here come from a woman aged 40 to 55 in good health. Some clones in this sample may be carry-over from other donors' samples. Each CDR3 is given without its conserved first and last residue.

v_call	cdr3_length	j_call	cdr3_aa
TRBV2	9	TRBJ2-7	ASSEVREQY
TRBV4-1	12	-	ASSVRAESYEQY
TRBV6-1	12	TRBJ2-7	ASSETGGKNEQY
TRBV11-2	12	TRBJ2-3	ASSPGLNTDTQY
TRBV6-5	12	TRBJ2-7	STSTPGRPYEQY
TRBV6-4	11	TRBJ1-1	ASRAGLNTEAF
TRBV28	12	TRBJ1-1	ASSLGLRGTEAF
TRBV7-3	13	TRBJ2-1	ASSTGLAGANEQF
TRBV9	11	TRBJ1-2	ASSRDRNYGYT
TRBV7-9	14	TRBJ2-3	ASSLALAGSTDTQY
TRBV28	10	TRBJ2-1	ASRVSGREQF
TRBV15	15	TRBJ2-1	ATSRDGTSGSWDEQF
TRBV28	13	TRBJ2-1	ASSVSGRSYNEQF
TRBV2	13	TRBJ1-5	ASRDGQVSNQPQH